The rows below give T cell receptor beta chains drawn from one sample of a study of immune evolution from preneoplasia to lung adenocarcinoma. Measured with immunoSEQ multiplex PCR; TCRdb has only the in-frame clones, and not every one. The sample has more than 3,500 clones, about four fifths seen once. The sample comprised FFPE normal lung tissue adjacent to the tumor. These receptors were taken from a person aged 50 to 70 with lung adenocarcinoma. Both conserved end residues are part of each CDR3. Fields, in order: V gene, clone size, D gene, J gene, CDR3 DNA, CDR3 protein. A D gene is named only where the DNA matches it firmly. Clone size is shown for a subset of rows, as once, few, many or a class of expanded clone.

V: TRBV19
size: .
D: .
J: TRBJ1-1
DNA: TGTGCCAGTAGTATCCAGGGAGAAGCTTTCTTT
CDR3: CASSIQGEAFF

V: TRBV30
size: .
D: .
J: TRBJ1-1
DNA: TGTGCCTGGGTTTCCGCGGTAGGCACTGAAGCTTTCTTT
CDR3: CAWVSAVGTEAFF

V: TRBV5-1
size: .
D: .
J: TRBJ1-5
DNA: TGCGCCAGCAGCGCGGAGGGGGGAAGGGAGCAGCCCCAGCATTTT
CDR3: CASSAEGGREQPQHF

V: TRBV28
size: .
D: .
J: TRBJ2-1
DNA: TGTGCCAGCAGTTTAAACCTACTTCTAGCGCATGAGCAGTTCTTC
CDR3: CASSLNLLLAHEQFF

V: TRBV5-1
size: once
D: .
J: TRBJ2-1
DNA: TGCGCCAGCAGCTATTACAATGAGCAGTTCTTC
CDR3: CASSYYNEQFF

V: TRBV9
size: .
D: .
J: TRBJ1-4
DNA: TGTGCCAGCAGCGTAGCTGCAGGGATTAATGAAAAACTGTTTTTT
CDR3: CASSVAAGINEKLFF

V: TRBV7-8
size: .
D: TRBD2
J: TRBJ2-7
DNA: TGTGCCAGCAGCTTAGCGGAGCGGGGGACCACCTACGAGCAGTACTTC
CDR3: CASSLAERGTTYEQYF

V: TRBV20-1
size: .
D: .
J: TRBJ1-1
DNA: TGCAGTGCTGGTCAGGCTGAAGCTTTCTTT
CDR3: CSAGQAEAFF

V: TRBV5-6
size: few
D: .
J: TRBJ1-1
DNA: TGTGCCAGCACCTGGGGGGCAGGGACTGAAGCTTTCTTT
CDR3: CASTWGAGTEAFF

V: TRBV16
size: few
D: .
J: TRBJ2-1
DNA: TGTGCCAGCAGCCAATCTCTCGGGGACACCAATGAGCAGTTCTTC
CDR3: CASSQSLGDTNEQFF

V: TRBV29-1
size: .
D: .
J: TRBJ2-3
DNA: TGCAGCGTTGAACAGGGGACGGCAGATACGCAGTATTTT
CDR3: CSVEQGTADTQYF

V: TRBV7-2
size: .
D: TRBD2
J: TRBJ2-7
DNA: TGTGCCAGCAGCCCGAGACTAGCGGGCCCCTACGAGCAGTACTTC
CDR3: CASSPRLAGPYEQYF

V: TRBV6-6
size: .
D: TRBD1
J: TRBJ1-1
DNA: TGTGCCAGCAGCCGTCTGACAGGGGCGAACACTGAAGCTTTCTTT
CDR3: CASSRLTGANTEAFF

V: TRBV10-2
size: .
D: .
J: TRBJ2-5
DNA: TGCGCCAGCAGTGAGTCTGAAATAAACGGAGAGACCCAGTACTTC
CDR3: CASSESEINGETQYF

V: TRBV2
size: once
D: .
J: TRBJ2-7
DNA: TGTGCCAGCAGTTGGCAGTCCTACGAGCAGTACTTC
CDR3: CASSWQSYEQYF

V: TRBV6-1
size: .
D: .
J: TRBJ2-3
DNA: TGTGCCAGCATTTTAACAGCGACTAGCACAGATACGCAGTATTTT
CDR3: CASILTATSTDTQYF